These T cell receptor beta chains were read from a single sample in a study of blood T cell repertoires in COVID-19. Using immunoSEQ multiplex PCR, the repertoire was profiled, and TCRdb retains in-frame clones only, with some absent. Counted here are approximately 110,000 clones, 85% to 90% occurring once; the ten biggest clones make up 1.1%. The sequenced sample consisted of peripheral blood. The receptors stem from a human donor in a cohort sampled during active COVID-19. CDR3s include the opening cysteine and the closing phenylalanine or tryptophan. A D gene is named only where the DNA matches it firmly. Clone sizes are given selectively: once, few, many, or a class where the clone is expanded.

j_call | d_call | clone_size | v_call | cdr3_nt | cdr3_aa
TRBJ2-2 | TRBD2 | . | TRBV24-1 | TGTGCCACCAGTGCGGCGGGGGTGAACACCGGGGAGCTGTTTTTT | CATSAAGVNTGELFF
TRBJ2-5 | TRBD2 | . | TRBV7-2 | TGTGCCAGCAGCCGTAGCGGGGGCCAAGAGACCCAGTACTTC | CASSRSGGQETQYF
TRBJ1-1 | . | . | TRBV28 | TGTGCCAGCAGTGGACACTTGAACACTGAAGCTTTCTTT | CASSGHLNTEAFF
TRBJ1-5 | . | . | TRBV6-2/TRBV6-3 | TGTGCCAGCAGTTACAGGACTCGCAATCAGCCCCAGCATTTT | CASSYRTRNQPQHF
TRBJ1-4 | . | . | TRBV14 | TGTGCCAGCAGCCAAGATCTTGGGGCAGGACTGTTTTTT | CASSQDLGAGLFF
TRBJ1-4 | . | . | TRBV11-2 | TGTGCCAGCAGCTTAGGCCTCACCGGGGGGCGCGGCGATGAAAAACTGTTTTTT | CASSLGLTGGRGDEKLFF
TRBJ2-1 | . | few | TRBV7-3 | TGTGCCAGCAGCTCGACCCCCCGGCCCCCGGGAAACCGAACAAATGAGCAGTTCTTC | CASSSTPRPPGNRTNEQFF
TRBJ2-1 | TRBD2 | . | TRBV18 | TGTGCCAGCTCCTTTACCGGGACTAGCGGGAGCCATGAGCAGTTCTTC | CASSFTGTSGSHEQFF
TRBJ2-3 | . | . | TRBV4-3 | TGCGCCAGCAGCCGGGATCCAGCGGGTACAGATACGCAGTATTTT | CASSRDPAGTDTQYF
TRBJ2-1 | TRBD1 | . | TRBV6-4 | TGTGCCAGCTTCCCGGGACAGCTCAATGAGCAGTTCTTC | CASFPGQLNEQFF
TRBJ2-7 | TRBD1 | . | TRBV5-4 | TGTGCCAGCAGCTTGGTGCAGGGGGCTCCCTACGAGCAGTACTTC | CASSLVQGAPYEQYF
TRBJ1-3 | TRBD1 | . | TRBV2 | TGTGCCAGCAGTGAGGGACAGATAAACACCATATATTTT | CASSEGQINTIYF
TRBJ1-3 | TRBD1 | . | TRBV12-5 | TGTGCTAGTGGTACCTCACGCCCGGGACAGTTCTCCTCTGGAAACACCATATATTTT | CASGTSRPGQFSSGNTIYF
TRBJ2-7 | . | once | TRBV28 | TGTGCCAGCAGTTTTGGGAGGGGGGTCGGCCCGGGCGAGCAGTACTTC | CASSFGRGVGPGEQYF
TRBJ2-2 | . | . | TRBV19 | TGTGCCAGTAGTATAGTTGCAGGGAAGAGCGGGGAGCTGTTTTTT | CASSIVAGKSGELFF
TRBJ2-2 | . | once | TRBV2 | TGTGCCAGCAGGGGGGGGCCCTCCGCCGGCGGGGAGCTGTTTTTT | CASRGGPSAGGELFF
TRBJ1-5 | . | few | TRBV10-3 | TGTGCCATCAGGGACAACGATCAGCCCCAGCATTTT | CAIRDNDQPQHF
TRBJ1-1 | . | . | TRBV4-1 | TGCGCCAGCAGCCATAGCCGAGCGCAAACTGAAGCTTTCTTT | CASSHSRAQTEAFF
TRBJ2-7 | TRBD2 | . | TRBV4-1 | TGCGCCAGCAGCCAAGAAGTGCGGGAGAGATACGAGCAGTACTTC | CASSQEVRERYEQYF
TRBJ2-2 | . | . | TRBV7-9 | TGTGCCAGCGTTGCAGGGTCGGCCGGGGAGCTGTTTTTT | CASVAGSAGELFF
TRBJ1-1 | . | few | TRBV6-2/TRBV6-3 | TGTGCCAGCAGTGGCAGGGTATGGAACACTGAAGCTTTCTTT | CASSGRVWNTEAFF
TRBJ2-1 | . | . | TRBV5-1 | TGCGCCAGCAGCTGGGGCGCGGGGACCCACAATGAGCAGTTCTTC | CASSWGAGTHNEQFF
TRBJ2-3 | TRBD2 | . | TRBV4-2 | TGTGCCAGCAGCCAAGATGGGTGGACTAGCGGGGGGACCTACACAGATACGCAGTATTTT | CASSQDGWTSGGTYTDTQYF
TRBJ2-5 | . | . | TRBV7-9 | TGTGCCAGCAGCCCCTGGGGGGTAACGCAGACCCAGTACTTC | CASSPWGVTQTQYF